Given below is one TCR beta chain in context. This clone's antigen is unknown. The input lacks base qualities; no much larger clone sits a single base away. In the same sample, other DNA sequences code for this CDR3. This record belongs to a study of blood T cell repertoires in COVID-19 (dated by TCRdb to 2018 to 2020). About the full investigation: Samples from collaborators originated in the United States, Italy and Spain and spanned both the acute and convalescent phases of COVID-19. The prospective study material was composed of cDNA or gDNA derived from T cells, B-cell-depleted T cells, or PBMCs. Subjects who had been exposed to COVID-19, were actively infected with it, or had recovered from it provided the deeply sampled blood TCRbeta repertoires that made up the dataset. The repertoires were released in a freely available public database intended as a resource for research on the immune response to SARS-CoV-2. The samples were drawn from two sources: the first 160 participants of the ongoing ImmuneRACE study, and some 1,300 subjects contributed by 6 global collaborators. Sample metadata almost always included a de-identified subject ID, COVID-19 status, age in years and sex. Where HLA class I and class II types were available, the types were taken from metadata supplied by the sample provider, not from assay-based typing. The study at large found these results: The quantity of clinical and demographic metadata differed by source and by participant and was supplied without curation.

Participants in the prospective study were enrolled through a virtual design, were aged roughly 18 to 95 years, and lived in 24 United States geographic areas. Cohort assignment in the prospective study relied on participant-reported clinical history from a screening survey and a study questionnaire. Recovered participants in ImmuneRACE Cohort 3 were defined as having two consecutive negative NP/OP PCR tests, clearance from a healthcare professional, or resolution of symptoms. In the prospective study, whole blood, serum and a nasopharyngeal or oropharyngeal swab were collected from each participant by mobile phlebotomists. Over an approximately 2-month period, participants in the prospective study had the option of providing additional blood draws and questionnaires. Before DNA extraction, blood samples from the prospective study were shipped at room temperature or frozen. The V and J ends are trimmed by 1 base and 3 bases, leaving 7 bases between them. The CDR3 runs 13 residues from the cysteine to the phenylalanine. Just the 39-base CDR3 DNA is kept, in frame starting at base 1. For CDR1 and CDR2, the germline V gene (reference sequence) lists SGHKS and YYEKEE.

TCRbeta CDR3 regions were amplified from genomic DNA using the immunoSEQ Assay, a bias-controlled multiplex PCR. Per the original workflow: The number of nucleated cells in each sample was estimated from the amplification of reference gene primers within the assay. To quantify the absolute abundance of each unique TCRbeta CDR3 rearrangement, sequence reads were collapsed and filtered. Productive Simpson clonality was computed per sample as the square root of Simpson's diversity index over productive rearrangements. Held by TCRdb, this immuneACCESS table contains in-frame sequences only and omits some clones. Under half of the omission traces to an unresolved V gene where checked; the cause of the rest is unknown. Clone size and V and J calls were adopted from that table, with D and trimming inferred from the DNA. The sample table contains approximately 230,000 clones; only one count was recorded for over 75% of them. The biggest ten clones account for roughly 1.7% of the sample.

Recombination linked TRBV5-5 to TRBJ1-1, with a weak D call of TRBD1 (5 bases match). This receptor was identified in a man aged 35-49 years who had recovered from COVID-19. Material: PBMCs or T cells enriched from blood (not recorded which). The CDR3 protein is CASSLQGDTEAFF. The sequenced DNA is TGTGCCAGCAGCTTGCAGGGCGACACTGAAGCTTTCTTT.